A single sample is the source of the 18 T cell receptor beta chains below, sequenced in a study of early T cells in non-severe SARS-CoV-2 infection (dated by TCRdb to about 2021). Receptor amplification or capture employed 5' RACE. TCRdb names NextSeq 500 as the instrument used. TCRdb applied fastp at Q25 and MiXCR to the public reads, then kept only in-frame beta chains. Identical CDR3 proteins give one entry, which carries the most common genes and DNA. The sample yields tens of thousands of distinct CDR3 sequences; about 4.3% were counted once. In total, the top ten clones hold over 6.5% of the sample. Sequencing was carried out using whole blood. These receptors all stem from an adult who was a healthcare worker with PCR-confirmed SARS-CoV-2 infection or an uninfected control (not recorded which).

This clonotype appeared many times. This chain links TRBV28 with TRBJ2-6, with D hard to call. V was clipped by 10 bases and J by 0 bases, with 22 bases between them. CDR3 length: 18 amino acids. Germline assignment: CDR1 MDHEN and CDR2 SYDVKM. In DNA form, the CDR3 reads TGTGCCACCCTACCCGCTGGCATGCATTACTCTGGGGCCAACGTCCTGACTTTC. Translating gives CATLPAGMHYSGANVLTF.

This clonotype was picked up many times. This sequence joins TRBV7-2 and TRBJ2-7; D uncertain. The CDR3 length is 15 residues. Trimming shortened V by 2 bases and J by 3 bases, and 14 bases separated the two germline ends. CDR1 SGHTA and CDR2 FQGNSA come from the germline V gene. The CDR3: CASSLRSGSYYEQYF. CDR3 nucleotides: TGTGCCAGCAGCTTAAGGTCCGGTAGTTACTACGAGCAGTACTTC.

This clonotype was seen at least ten times. The rearrangement links TRBV28 to TRBJ1-5, with D uncertain. V was cut by 7 bases and J by 3 bases, with 10 bases left in between. In germline, CDR1 is MDHEN, CDR2 SYDVKM. CDR3 length: 13 amino acids. The CDR3 here is CASKSAINQPQHF. For the CDR3, the DNA is TGTGCCAGCAAGTCAGCGATCAATCAGCCCCAGCATTTT.

The V gene is TRBV7-8, the J gene TRBJ2-7, with D hard to call. CDR3 size: 12 residues. V lost 2 bases and J 4 bases, leaving 6 bases between the germline ends. CDR1 is SGHVS and CDR2 is FQNEAQ in the germline V gene. The CDR3 loop reads CASSLKGYEQYF. The CDR3 coding sequence is TGTGCCAGCAGCTTAAAGGGATACGAGCAGTACTTC.

This clonotype was observed many times. The rearrangement links TRBV12-3 or TRBV12-4 to TRBJ1-5; perhaps TRBD1 as D (6 bases). The CDR3 runs 14 residues. The V gene lost 3 bases and the J gene lost 3 bases, with 9 bases spanning the gap. CDR3: CASSFRQVNQPQHF. The CDR3 nucleotides are TGTGCCAGCAGTTTTAGACAGGTCAATCAGCCCCAGCATTTT.

This clonotype was observed many times. This chain connects TRBV19 to TRBJ2-2, with D uncertain. This CDR3 spans 14 amino acids. Per germline, CDR1 LNHDA and CDR2 SQIVND (reference sequence). Between the trimmed V and J ends, which lost 3 bases and 5 bases, there was a span of 10 bases. Here the CDR3 reads CASSISQRTGELFF. The CDR3 DNA is TGTGCCAGTAGTATTAGCCAGCGTACCGGGGAGCTGTTTTTT.

There are many counts of this clonotype. This sequence joins TRBV7-6 and TRBJ2-1, with TRBD2 identical over 12 bases. The V gene end was trimmed by 1 base and the J gene end by 8 bases; junction bases not matched to a gene: 3. CDR3 size: 15 residues. Germline V gene lookup returns CDR1 SGHVS and CDR2 FNYEAQ. CDR3 in DNA: TGTGCCAGCAGCTTAGAAGCTAGCGGGGGGGATGAGCAGTTCTTC. Protein: CASSLEASGGDEQFF.

This clonotype came up many times. V usage is TRBV5-1 and J usage is TRBJ1-4, with no clear D. This CDR3 spans 13 amino acids. Trimming cost V 4 bases and J 8 bases, with 12 bases left between them. The germline CDR1 and CDR2 sequences are SGHRS and YFSETQ. CDR3: CASSRTNGEKLFF. DNA for the CDR3: TGCGCCAGCAGCCGAACTAATGGAGAAAAACTGTTTTTT.

This clonotype appeared many times. The genes are TRBV24-1 and TRBJ2-3; 8 bases map to TRBD2. J gave up 1 base and V 3 bases, and 2 bases lay outside the gene matches. Germline CDR1 KGHDR, CDR2 SFDVKD. The CDR3 covers 15 residues. The CDR3 sequence is CATSDGRGGTDTQYF. In nucleotides, the CDR3 is TGTGCCACCAGTGATGGGCGGGGGGGCACAGATACGCAGTATTTT.

Many counts were recorded for this clonotype. The V gene is TRBV28, the J gene TRBJ1-2, with 10 bases aligning to TRBD1. This CDR3 contains 16 residues. From germline, CDR1 is MDHEN and CDR2 SYDVKM. Trimming removed 5 bases from V and 6 bases from J; junction bases left unmatched: 12. The CDR3 reads CASSPLRDRGGNGYTF. The CDR3 DNA follows: TGTGCCAGCAGTCCACTCCGGGACAGGGGCGGTAATGGCTACACCTTC.

The chain uses TRBV7-2 and TRBJ2-7; 8 bases align to TRBD2. Germline V gene data show CDR1 as SGHTA and CDR2 as FQGNSA. This CDR3 is 15 amino acids long. V lost 8 bases and J lost 4; bases outside the gene matches: 13. The chain's CDR3 is CASRWRAGGAYEQYF. The CDR3 bases are TGTGCCAGCCGATGGAGAGCCGGGGGGGCGTACGAGCAGTACTTC.

This clonotype showed up just a few times. V is TRBV6-2 or TRBV6-3 and J is TRBJ2-7; no firm D call. CDR3 length: 16 residues. The ends were cut back, 0 bases at V and 2 bases at J, with 14 bases in the middle. Germline V lookup: CDR1 MNHEY, CDR2 SVGEGT. The CDR3 is CASSYSKGYPTYEQYF. CDR3 nucleotides: TGTGCCAGCAGTTACTCGAAAGGGTACCCTACCTACGAGCAGTACTTC.

This clonotype was picked up many times. J is TRBJ2-7 and V is TRBV27; D possibly corresponds to TRBD1 (5 bases). Germline values: CDR1 MNHEY, CDR2 SMNVEV (reference sequence). Trimming took 0 bases from V and 4 from J, leaving 10 bases between them. The CDR3 extends over 14 amino acids. The CDR3 loop reads CASSLSIRGYEQYF. For the CDR3, the DNA is TGTGCCAGCAGTTTATCGATAAGGGGATACGAGCAGTACTTC.

This clonotype has ten or more counts. The chain links TRBV20-1 to TRBJ1-1, with 8 bases that match TRBD1. The ends lost 0 bases at V and 0 bases at J; junction bases unmatched: 6. Germline V CDR1 and CDR2: DFQATT, SNEGSKA (reference sequence). The CDR3 consists of 16 residues. The CDR3 loop is CSARDLDRALNTEAFF. CDR3 coding DNA: TGCAGTGCTAGAGATTTGGACAGGGCACTGAACACTGAAGCTTTCTTT.

In this sample, this clonotype turned up many times. V and J are TRBV11-3 and TRBJ2-1; 7 bases line up with TRBD2. The CDR3 spans 15 residues. Germline V lookup: CDR1 SGHNT, CDR2 YENEEA. V dropped 6 bases and J dropped 4; count of bases not matched to a gene: 9. The CDR3 sequence: CASSLFSGPYNEQFF. The CDR3 DNA follows: TGTGCCAGCAGTCTATTTAGCGGGCCTTACAATGAGCAGTTCTTC.

This clonotype was detected many times. The rearrangement uses TRBV6-2 or TRBV6-3 and TRBJ2-3, with unresolved D. This CDR3 is built from 13 residues. Germline CDR1 reads MNHEY; CDR2 reads SVGEGT. The V end lost 0 bases, the J end lost 5 bases, and 6 bases lay between the germline ends. The CDR3 protein is CASSYSRGDTQYF. In nucleotides, the CDR3 is TGTGCCAGCAGTTACTCGAGAGGAGATACGCAGTATTTT.

This clonotype showed up many times. The CDR3 DNA is TGCAGTGCTAGACTGTCAGAACCCTCAGAGACCCAGTACTTC. The encoded protein is CSARLSEPSETQYF. This chain connects TRBV20-1 to TRBJ2-5; D gene unclear. CDR3 length equals 14 residues. The V gene's germline CDR1 is DFQATT and CDR2 SNEGSKA (reference sequence). V dropped 2 bases and J dropped 4 bases, with 14 bases sitting between them.

This clonotype was recorded many times. The chain links TRBV12-3 or TRBV12-4 to TRBJ2-7; a weak D match, TRBD2 (6 bases). The CDR3 contains 12 residues. The V and J ends lost 3 bases and 3 bases respectively, with 6 bases between them. The CDR3 loop reads CASSFGGYEQYF. The CDR3 DNA reads TGTGCCAGCAGTTTCGGGGGCTACGAGCAGTACTTC.